A selection of T cell receptor beta chains follows, all from one sample in a study of blood T cell repertoires in COVID-19. Produced via immunoSEQ multiplex PCR; TCRdb's table is partial and in-frame only. Of over 200,000 clones listed, roughly 85% are singletons. Sequencing was done on a sample of PBMCs or T cells enriched from blood (not recorded which). These TCRs come from a man between 40 and 49 years old who had recovered from COVID-19. The CDR3 runs from the conserved cysteine through the conserved F or W. A D gene is named only where the DNA matches it firmly. Only some rows state a clone size, as once, few, many or a class for expanded clones.

DNA | CDR3 | D | J | size | V
TGCGCCAGCAGCTCCGGACAGGGGAGATATGAGCAGTTCTTC | CASSSGQGRYEQFF | TRBD1 | TRBJ2-1 | once | TRBV5-1
TGTGCCAGCAGTCCCCCCTTCGGGAGGACCTTCTACGAGCAGTACTTC | CASSPPFGRTFYEQYF | TRBD2 | TRBJ2-7 | . | TRBV27
TGCGCCAGCAGTCAATTATCAAGGACTGCGGAGGATGGCTACACCTTC | CASSQLSRTAEDGYTF | . | TRBJ1-2 | few | TRBV23-1
TGCAGCGTTGCAGGACTAGCGGGAGCGACCGGGGAGCTGTTTTTT | CSVAGLAGATGELFF | TRBD2 | TRBJ2-2 | few | TRBV29-1
TGTGCCAGCAGCTTATCCGCAGGGGTAAAAGAGACCCAGTACTTC | CASSLSAGVKETQYF | . | TRBJ2-5 | . | TRBV7-9
TGTGCCAGCAGCCCGGCACCCGGGACAGGTTTCACAGATACGCAGTATTTT | CASSPAPGTGFTDTQYF | TRBD1 | TRBJ2-3 | . | TRBV28
TGCGCCAGCAGTGAGTCGCGCCTACTAGCGGGAGGCTACGAGCAGTACTTC | CASSESRLLAGGYEQYF | TRBD2 | TRBJ2-7 | . | TRBV10-2
TGTGCCAGCGGCCAGAACACTGAAGCTTTCTTT | CASGQNTEAFF | . | TRBJ1-1 | . | TRBV25-1
TGCGCCAGCAATCAGGGGACGGACACAGATACGCAGTATTTT | CASNQGTDTDTQYF | . | TRBJ2-3 | . | TRBV5-1
TGTGCCACCAGTGACCAAGGACAGGGGAATGGCTACACCTTC | CATSDQGQGNGYTF | TRBD1 | TRBJ1-2 | . | TRBV24-1
TGTGCCATCAGTGGGACTAAAGGTATTTACGGCTACACCTTC | CAISGTKGIYGYTF | . | TRBJ1-2 | . | TRBV10-3
TGTGCCAGCTCACCGTCGACAGGGGATATGGACAATCAGCCCCAGCATTTT | CASSPSTGDMDNQPQHF | TRBD1 | TRBJ1-5 | . | TRBV18
TGCGCCAGCAGTCAATCCCCACGAGACAGGAACACTGAAGCTTTCTTT | CASSQSPRDRNTEAFF | . | TRBJ1-1 | . | TRBV23-1
TGTGCCAGCAGCTTGTCAGGGTTTGGCTACACCTTC | CASSLSGFGYTF | . | TRBJ1-2 | once | TRBV7-9
TGTGCCAGCAGCTGGACAGGGGAAGGCTCTGGGGCCAACGTCCTGACTTTC | CASSWTGEGSGANVLTF | TRBD1 | TRBJ2-6 | . | TRBV7-9
TGTGCCAGCAGCCCGGAAGGGGGTAGCAATCAGCCCCAGCATTTT | CASSPEGGSNQPQHF | . | TRBJ1-5 | . | TRBV4-2
TGCAGTGCTACTCTGTCCACTGAAGCTTTCTTT | CSATLSTEAFF | . | TRBJ1-1 | . | TRBV20-1
TGTGCCAGCACTAGCGGTATTATATCCACAGATACGCAGTATTTT | CASTSGIISTDTQYF | TRBD2 | TRBJ2-3 | . | TRBV9
TGTGCCAGCAGCTTCCAGGGGGCCTACAATGAGCAGTTCTTC | CASSFQGAYNEQFF | TRBD1 | TRBJ2-1 | . | TRBV11-2
TGCGCCAGCAGCCCGGGGACAGGGTACGGCTACACCTTC | CASSPGTGYGYTF | TRBD1 | TRBJ1-2 | once | TRBV5-1
TGTGCCAGCAGCCTGCATAGATTCTACGAGCAGTACTTC | CASSLHRFYEQYF | . | TRBJ2-7 | . | TRBV14
TGTGCCACCAGCAGCCCTTCGGGACTAGCGGGAGGGGGGGAGTTCTTC | CATSSPSGLAGGGEFF | TRBD2 | TRBJ2-1 | few | TRBV15
TGTGCCAGCAGTCCGGGGGGGGCGTATAATTCACCCCTCCACTTT | CASSPGGAYNSPLHF | . | TRBJ1-6 | . | TRBV6-6
TGTGCCAGCAGTTTCGACAGGAACTCTGGAAACACCATATATTTT | CASSFDRNSGNTIYF | . | TRBJ1-3 | . | TRBV28
TGTGCCAGCAGCAAAACTAGTGGATGGGGAGATACGCAGTATTTT | CASSKTSGWGDTQYF | . | TRBJ2-3 | . | TRBV7-3
TGCGCCAGCAGCTTTGCGACAGGGCCCATGAACACTGAAGCTTTCTTT | CASSFATGPMNTEAFF | TRBD1 | TRBJ1-1 | . | TRBV5-1
TGTGCCAGCAGTTTAGGGACACCAAGGCAGCCCCAGCATTTT | CASSLGTPRQPQHF | . | TRBJ1-5 | . | TRBV28
TGTGCCAGCAGCTTGGTCTGGGCGAGGGACACTGAAGCTTTCTTT | CASSLVWARDTEAFF | . | TRBJ1-1 | once | TRBV5-5
TGTGCCAGCAGTAAACAGGGCACAGATACGCAGTATTTT | CASSKQGTDTQYF | . | TRBJ2-3 | . | TRBV7-3
TGTGCCAGCAGCTTAGCGGGCGGCTCCTACGAGCAGTACTTC | CASSLAGGSYEQYF | . | TRBJ2-7 | . | TRBV7-3
TGTGCCAGCTCACCAGGGGCGGGAGGTACGAACGAGCAGTACTTC | CASSPGAGGTNEQYF | TRBD2 | TRBJ2-7 | . | TRBV18
TGTGCCAGCAGCTTAGGGCAGGCAGGCGGCTACACCTTC | CASSLGQAGGYTF | . | TRBJ1-2 | . | TRBV7-9
TGTGCCAGTAGTACAACCCTGGGACTAGCCATACAAGAGACCCAGTACTTC | CASSTTLGLAIQETQYF | TRBD2 | TRBJ2-5 | . | TRBV19
TGTGCCAGCAGCCAAGCCAATACACGATACTCCTACGAGCAGTACTTC | CASSQANTRYSYEQYF | . | TRBJ2-7 | . | TRBV4-2
TGTGCCTGGACTGAGGTGGTAGGGGTCGATGAGCAGTTCTTC | CAWTEVVGVDEQFF | . | TRBJ2-1 | . | TRBV30
TGTGCCAGCAGCTCGGGACACTCGAACACTGAAGCTTTCTTT | CASSSGHSNTEAFF | . | TRBJ1-1 | . | TRBV7-3
TGCGCCAGCAGTCCTTCGCTCGGCTACGAGCAGTACTTC | CASSPSLGYEQYF | . | TRBJ2-7 | . | TRBV23-1
TGTGCCAGCAGCTTACGGATTCCGGGACAGGGATCCTACAATGAGCAGTTCTTC | CASSLRIPGQGSYNEQFF | TRBD1 | TRBJ2-1 | . | TRBV7-6
TGTGCCAGCAGCGCGACCGGGACAGGGGCGACGGTGCAGTACTTC | CASSATGTGATVQYF | TRBD1 | TRBJ2-7 | . | TRBV3-1/TRBV3-2
TGTGCCAGCAGCGGCGGAGGGAATCAGCCCCAGCATTTT | CASSGGGNQPQHF | . | TRBJ1-5 | . | TRBV25-1
TGTGCCAGCAGGCCTCCACTAGGGGGGGAGGTCTACGAGCAGTACTTC | CASRPPLGGEVYEQYF | . | TRBJ2-7 | . | TRBV28
TGCGCCAGCAGCTTGGCCGGCCTAGCGGACACCGGGGAGCTGTTTTTT | CASSLAGLADTGELFF | TRBD2 | TRBJ2-2 | . | TRBV5-1